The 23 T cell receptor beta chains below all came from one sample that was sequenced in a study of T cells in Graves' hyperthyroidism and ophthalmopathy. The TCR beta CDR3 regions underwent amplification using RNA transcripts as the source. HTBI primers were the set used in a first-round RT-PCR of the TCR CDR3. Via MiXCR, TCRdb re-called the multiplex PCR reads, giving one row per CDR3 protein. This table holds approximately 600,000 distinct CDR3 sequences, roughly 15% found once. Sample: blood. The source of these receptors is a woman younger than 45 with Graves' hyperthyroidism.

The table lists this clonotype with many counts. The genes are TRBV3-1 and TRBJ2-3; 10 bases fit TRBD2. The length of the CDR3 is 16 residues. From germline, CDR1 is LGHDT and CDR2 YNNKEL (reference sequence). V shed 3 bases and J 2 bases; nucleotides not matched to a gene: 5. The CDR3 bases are TGTGCCAGCAGCCACGCTACTAGCGGGGTCACAGATACGCAGTATTTT. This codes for CASSHATSGVTDTQYF.

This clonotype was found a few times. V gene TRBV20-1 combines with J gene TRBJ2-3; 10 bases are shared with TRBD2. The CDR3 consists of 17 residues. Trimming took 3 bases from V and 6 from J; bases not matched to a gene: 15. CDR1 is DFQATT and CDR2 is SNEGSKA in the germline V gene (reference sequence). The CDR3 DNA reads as TGCAGTGCTAGTCCCTGGGGGGCTAGCGGGAGTTATGATACGCAGTATTTT. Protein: CSASPWGASGSYDTQYF.

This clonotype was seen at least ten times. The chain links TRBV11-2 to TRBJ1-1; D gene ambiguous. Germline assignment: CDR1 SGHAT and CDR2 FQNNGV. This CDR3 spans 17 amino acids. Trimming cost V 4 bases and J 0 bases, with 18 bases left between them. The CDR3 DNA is TGTGCCAGCAGCTCCGTCAACCTAGGACCAATGAACACTGAAGCTTTCTTT. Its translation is CASSSVNLGPMNTEAFF. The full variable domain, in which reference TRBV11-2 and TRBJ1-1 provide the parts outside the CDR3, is EAGVAQSPRYKIIEKRQSVAFWCNPISGHATLYWYQQILGQGPKLLIQFQNNGVVDDSQLPKDRFSAERLKGVDSTLKIQPAKLEDSAVYLCASSSVNLGPMNTEAFFGQGTRLTVV.

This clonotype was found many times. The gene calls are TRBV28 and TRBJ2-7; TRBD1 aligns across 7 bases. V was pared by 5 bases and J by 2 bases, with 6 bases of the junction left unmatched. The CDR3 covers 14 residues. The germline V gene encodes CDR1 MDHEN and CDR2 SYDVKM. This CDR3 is CASSPRTGPYEQYF. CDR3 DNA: TGTGCCAGCAGTCCCCGGACAGGTCCCTACGAGCAGTACTTC.

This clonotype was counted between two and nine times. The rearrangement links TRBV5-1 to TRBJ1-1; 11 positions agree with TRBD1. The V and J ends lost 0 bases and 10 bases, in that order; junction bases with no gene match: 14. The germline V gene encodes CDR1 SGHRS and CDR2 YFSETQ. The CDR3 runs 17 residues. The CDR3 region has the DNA TGCGCCAGCAGCTTGGAGGTGGGGACAGGGGGGACTAATCGAGCTTTCTTT. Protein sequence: CASSLEVGTGGTNRAFF.

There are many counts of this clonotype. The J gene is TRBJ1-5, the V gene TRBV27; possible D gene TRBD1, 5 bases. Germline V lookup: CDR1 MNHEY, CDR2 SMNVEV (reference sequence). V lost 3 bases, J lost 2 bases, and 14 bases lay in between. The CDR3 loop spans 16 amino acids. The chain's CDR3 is CASSFFWGEGNQPQHF. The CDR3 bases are TGTGCCAGCAGTTTTTTCTGGGGGGAGGGCAATCAGCCCCAGCATTTT.

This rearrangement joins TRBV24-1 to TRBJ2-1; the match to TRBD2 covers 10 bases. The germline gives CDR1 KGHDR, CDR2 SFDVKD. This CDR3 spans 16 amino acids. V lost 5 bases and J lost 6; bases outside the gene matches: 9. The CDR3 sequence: CATSGPLAGASNEQFF. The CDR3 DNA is TGTGCCACCAGTGGGCCTCTAGCGGGAGCGAGCAATGAGCAGTTCTTC.

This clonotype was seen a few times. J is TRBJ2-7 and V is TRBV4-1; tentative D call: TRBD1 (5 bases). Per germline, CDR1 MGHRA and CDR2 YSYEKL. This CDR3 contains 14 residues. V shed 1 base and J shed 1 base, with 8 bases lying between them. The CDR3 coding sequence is TGCGCCAGCAGCCAAGCAGGGCCATCCTACGAGCAGTACTTC. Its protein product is CASSQAGPSYEQYF.

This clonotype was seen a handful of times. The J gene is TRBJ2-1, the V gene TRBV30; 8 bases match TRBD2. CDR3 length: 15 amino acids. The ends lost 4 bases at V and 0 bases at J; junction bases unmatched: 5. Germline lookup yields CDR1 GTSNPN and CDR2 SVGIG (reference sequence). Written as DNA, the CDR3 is TGTGCCTGGACCCCAGGGACTAGCTCCTACAATGAGCAGTTCTTC. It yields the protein CAWTPGTSSYNEQFF.

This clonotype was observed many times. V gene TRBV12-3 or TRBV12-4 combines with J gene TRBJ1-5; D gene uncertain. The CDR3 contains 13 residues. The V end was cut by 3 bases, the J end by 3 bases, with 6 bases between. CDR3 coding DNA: TGTGCCAGCAGTTTCCACCCCAATCAGCCCCAGCATTTT. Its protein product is CASSFHPNQPQHF.

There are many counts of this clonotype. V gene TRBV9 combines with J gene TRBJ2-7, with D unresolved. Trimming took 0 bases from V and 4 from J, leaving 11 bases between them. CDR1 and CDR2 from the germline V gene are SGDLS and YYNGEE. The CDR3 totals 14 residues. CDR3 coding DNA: TGTGCCAGCAGCGTAGGGTTCCTGTCTTACGAGCAGTACTTC. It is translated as CASSVGFLSYEQYF.

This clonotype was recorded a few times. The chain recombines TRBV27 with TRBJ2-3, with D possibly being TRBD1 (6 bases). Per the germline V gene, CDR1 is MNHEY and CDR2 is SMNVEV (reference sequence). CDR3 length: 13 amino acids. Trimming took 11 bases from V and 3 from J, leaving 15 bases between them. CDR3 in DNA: TGTGCCTCCCGAAGGCAGGGGACAGATACGCAGTATTTT. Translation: CASRRQGTDTQYF.

The CDR3 DNA sequence: TGTGCCAGCAGCCCCATCGCCTTCGGCGAGCAGTACTTC. This translates into CASSPIAFGEQYF. The chain carries TRBV7-9 and TRBJ2-7; D call uncertain. Germline CDR1 is SEHNR and CDR2 is FQNEAQ (reference sequence). The CDR3 contains 13 residues. V was cut by 5 bases and J by 6 bases, with 14 bases left in between.

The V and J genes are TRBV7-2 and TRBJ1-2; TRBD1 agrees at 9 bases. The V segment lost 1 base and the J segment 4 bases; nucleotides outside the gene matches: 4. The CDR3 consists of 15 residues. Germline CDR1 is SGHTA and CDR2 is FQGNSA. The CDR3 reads CASSLDRGHAYGYTF. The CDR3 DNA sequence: TGTGCCAGCAGCTTAGACAGGGGGCATGCCTATGGCTACACCTTC. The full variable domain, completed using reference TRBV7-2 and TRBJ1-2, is GAGVSQSPSNKVTEKGKDVELRCDPISGHTALYWYRQSLGQGLEFLIYFQGNSAPDKSGLPSDRFSAERTGGSVSTLTIQRTQQEDSAVYLCASSLDRGHAYGYTFGSGTRLTVV.

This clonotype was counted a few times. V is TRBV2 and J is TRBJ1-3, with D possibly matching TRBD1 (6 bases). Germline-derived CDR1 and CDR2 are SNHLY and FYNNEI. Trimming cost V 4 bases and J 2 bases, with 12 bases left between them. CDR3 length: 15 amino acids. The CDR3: CASSVTTGPGNTIYF. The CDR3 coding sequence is TGTGCCAGCAGTGTGACTACAGGGCCTGGAAACACCATATATTTT. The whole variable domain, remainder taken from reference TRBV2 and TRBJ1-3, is EPEVTQTPSHQVTQMGQEVILRCVPISNHLYFYWYRQILGQKVEFLVSFYNNEISEKSEIFDDQFSVERPDGSNFTLKIRSTKLEDSAMYFCASSVTTGPGNTIYFGEGSWLTVV.

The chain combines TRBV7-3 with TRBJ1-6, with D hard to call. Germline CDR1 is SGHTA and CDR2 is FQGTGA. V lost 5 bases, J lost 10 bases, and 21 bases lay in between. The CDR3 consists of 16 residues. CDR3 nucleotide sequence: TGTGCCAGCAGCGACCTGGGTCGAAAAACATTATCACCCCTCCACTTT. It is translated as CASSDLGRKTLSPLHF.

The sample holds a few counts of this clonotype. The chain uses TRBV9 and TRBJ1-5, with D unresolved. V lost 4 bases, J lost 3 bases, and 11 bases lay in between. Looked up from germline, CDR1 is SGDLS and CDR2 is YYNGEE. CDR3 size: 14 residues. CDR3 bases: TGTGCCAGCAGCCCTTGGGAGGACAATCAGCCCCAGCATTTT. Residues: CASSPWEDNQPQHF.

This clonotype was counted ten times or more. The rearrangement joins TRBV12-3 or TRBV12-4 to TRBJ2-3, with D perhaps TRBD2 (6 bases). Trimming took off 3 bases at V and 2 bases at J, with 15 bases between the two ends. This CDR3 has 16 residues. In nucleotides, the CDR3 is TGTGCCAGCAGTTTGGGGCTAGCGCCCTTCACAGATACGCAGTATTTT. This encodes CASSLGLAPFTDTQYF.

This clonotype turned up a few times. DNA for the CDR3: TGTGCCAGCAGTTTAGAAAACCGCTTCGGGACAGAGTTAAACTGGGGGAACAATGAGCAGTTCTTC. The encoded protein is CASSLENRFGTELNWGNNEQFF. The chain employs TRBV12-3 or TRBV12-4 and TRBJ2-1; 7 bases map to TRBD1. There are 22 residues in the CDR3. With V trimmed by 1 base and J by 5 bases, 26 bases remained unmatched.

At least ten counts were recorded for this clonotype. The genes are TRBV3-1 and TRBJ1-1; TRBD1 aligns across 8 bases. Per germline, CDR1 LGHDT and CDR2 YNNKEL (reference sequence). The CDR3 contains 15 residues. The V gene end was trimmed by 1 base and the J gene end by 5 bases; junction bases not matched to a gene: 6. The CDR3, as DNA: TGTGCCAGCAGCCAAGGTGACAGGGGAGGAACTGAAGCTTTCTTT. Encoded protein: CASSQGDRGGTEAFF.

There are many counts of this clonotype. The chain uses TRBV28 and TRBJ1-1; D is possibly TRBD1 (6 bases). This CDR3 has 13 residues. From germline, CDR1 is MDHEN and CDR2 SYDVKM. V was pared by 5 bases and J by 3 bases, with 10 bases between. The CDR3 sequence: CASSPDSYTEAFF. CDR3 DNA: TGTGCCAGCAGTCCGGACAGTTACACTGAAGCTTTCTTT. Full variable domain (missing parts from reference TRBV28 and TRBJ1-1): DVKVTQSSRYLVKRTGEKVFLECVQDMDHENMFWYRQDPGLGLRLIYFSYDVKMKEKGDIPEGYSVSREKKERFSLILESASTNQTSMYLCASSPDSYTEAFFGQGTRLTVV.

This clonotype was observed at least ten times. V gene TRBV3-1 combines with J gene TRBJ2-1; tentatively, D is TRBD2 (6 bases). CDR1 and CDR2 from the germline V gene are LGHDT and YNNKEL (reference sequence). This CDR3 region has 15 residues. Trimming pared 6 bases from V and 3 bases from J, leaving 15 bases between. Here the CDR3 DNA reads TGTGCCAGCAGTTCGAGCGGTAGCGGCTACAATGAGCAGTTCTTC. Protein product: CASSSSGSGYNEQFF.

The CDR3 sequence is CASSESSGTAGVKLFF. The CDR3 DNA sequence: TGTGCCAGCAGTGAATCCTCCGGGACGGCGGGAGTAAAACTGTTTTTT. The rearrangement joins TRBV25-1 to TRBJ1-4, with D perhaps TRBD1 (5 bases). Trimming pared 1 base from V and 10 bases from J, leaving 19 bases between. This CDR3 region has 16 residues. The germline V gene has CDR1 MGHDK and CDR2 SYGVNS.